The T cell receptor beta chain described here comes from a study of cytomegalovirus exposure and HLA in healthy donors. Findings of the study overall: Most sequenced TCRs were rare (though some public TCRs occurred in many donors). Serostatus for CMV was the only available immune exposure information. Exclusion applied to some V segments, including TRBV6-2 and TRBV6-3, as they were indistinguishable. Researchers reported in a later analysis that a missense DCLRE1C variant was tied to TCR beta V- and J-gene trimming.

PCR used 60 Vbeta primers and 13 Jbeta primers. The data were produced by immunoSEQ multiplex PCR, yet TCRdb's version contains in-frame clones alone and is incomplete. Among roughly 150,000 clones listed, roughly 72% were seen once. As regards this clone: Its antigen is unknown.

V was shortened by 7 bases and J by 7 bases, with 16 bases between the two germline ends. Looked up from germline, CDR1 is MNHNS and CDR2 is SASEGT. CDR3 length equals 13 residues. The V gene is TRBV6-1, the J gene TRBJ2-5; a possible D gene is TRBD2 (5 bases). The origin of this receptor is a man aged 40-55 years in good health and CMV-seronegative. The sample consisted of PBMCs. CDR3 in DNA: TGTGCCAGCAACCAGGACTTCATGGGGACCCAGTACTTC. This codes for CASNQDFMGTQYF.